One sample yielded the 30 T cell receptor beta chains listed below, sequenced in a study of T cells in tuberculosis. Clones were sequenced by immunoSEQ multiplex PCR, and TCRdb holds only the in-frame ones, with some missing. The sample carries approximately 53,000 clones, 90% to 95% recorded once. Time point denoted: new active TB diagnosis, blood taken before or within 7 days of starting treatment. The sample was PBMCs, taken at tuberculosis diagnosis. These receptors were collected from an adult with tuberculosis.

The V gene is TRBV30, the J gene TRBJ1-2; D is unresolved. The ends were cut back, 4 bases at V and 8 bases at J, with 20 bases in the middle. Germline CDR1 reads GTSNPN; CDR2 reads SVGIG (reference sequence). This CDR3 has 14 residues. The CDR3 loop reads CAWMPPHHSGGYTF. CDR3 sequence (DNA): TGTGCCTGGATGCCCCCCCATCACAGTGGAGGCTACACCTTC.

This clone was recorded only once. The CDR3 nucleotides are TGTGCCAGCAGCCCCCTGGGGGGGAGCGGGGTCTCCTACGAGCAGTACTTC. Protein product: CASSPLGGSGVSYEQYF. The V call is TRBV7-9, the J call TRBJ2-7, with 7 bases lining up with TRBD2. Germline CDR1 is SEHNR and CDR2 is FQNEAQ (reference sequence). The ends lost 5 bases at V and 0 bases at J; junction bases unmatched: 13. The CDR3 extends over 17 amino acids.

The count of this clone is one. The chain carries TRBV10-3 and TRBJ1-2; D is unresolved. Germline values: CDR1 ENHRY, CDR2 SYGVKD. V was cut by 4 bases and J by 8 bases, with 11 bases left in between. This CDR3 comprises 12 residues. The CDR3 DNA is TGTGCCATCAGTGTTGGGCAAAGGGGCTACACCTTC. Translation gives CAISVGQRGYTF.

The J gene is TRBJ2-5, the V gene TRBV12-5, with D possibly being TRBD1 (7 bases). Trimming took 2 bases from V and 4 from J, leaving 26 bases between them. Germline CDR1 is LGHNT and CDR2 is FRNRAP. This CDR3 contains 19 residues. The CDR3 sequence: CASGLFSSGGGSFGETQYF. The CDR3 DNA sequence: TGTGCTAGTGGTTTGTTTTCCTCCGGAGGGGGCAGTTTTGGAGAGACCCAGTACTTC.

CDR3: CASYNRGLAEAFF. The CDR3 DNA reads as TGTGCCAGCTATAACAGGGGGCTGGCTGAAGCTTTCTTT. V is TRBV6-5 and J is TRBJ1-1; 9 nucleotides line up with TRBD1. CDR1 is MNHEY, CDR2 SVGAGI, per germline. V lost 8 bases to trimming and J lost 6 bases; unmatched junction nucleotides: 7. The CDR3 length is 13 residues.

This clone came up once. The gene calls are TRBV30 and TRBJ1-4, with 9 bases that match TRBD1. With 4 bases clipped from V and 8 bases from J, the junction kept 8 bases outside the gene matches. The CDR3 has 14 residues. The germline V gene has CDR1 GTSNPN and CDR2 SVGIG (reference sequence). CDR3 nucleotide sequence: TGTGCCTGGACTGAGGACAGGGGAGGCGAAAAACTGTTTTTT. Translation gives CAWTEDRGGEKLFF.

This rearrangement joins TRBV5-1 to TRBJ2-5; perhaps TRBD1 as D (7 bases). The V gene's germline CDR1 is SGHRS and CDR2 YFSETQ. There are 14 residues in the CDR3. Deletions cut 6 bases from V and 4 bases from J, with 16 bases between. The CDR3 DNA is TGCGCCAGCACCCAGGGGGGAACCGGAGAGACCCAGTACTTC. Amino acids: CASTQGGTGETQYF.

This clone was counted a single time. The chain carries TRBV7-2 and TRBJ1-3, with D possibly being TRBD1 (5 bases). The CDR3 length is 15 residues. V was clipped by 1 base and J by 0 bases, with 7 bases between them. Looked up from germline, CDR1 is SGHTA and CDR2 is FQGNSA. In DNA form, the CDR3 reads TGTGCCAGCAGCTTAGACGGGGGCTCTGGAAACACCATATATTTT. This encodes CASSLDGGSGNTIYF.

J is TRBJ1-2 and V is TRBV28, with TRBD1 identical over 9 bases. CDR1 is MDHEN, CDR2 SYDVKM, per germline. V lost 4 bases, J lost 3 bases, and 15 bases stayed unmatched. The CDR3 spans 18 residues. The CDR3 DNA reads TGTGCCAGCAGTTCTATCATCCGGGACAGGGCCGGGGACTATGGCTACACCTTC. Its translation is CASSSIIRDRAGDYGYTF.

J is TRBJ2-7 and V is TRBV6-1; 8 nucleotides agree with TRBD1. In germline, CDR1 is MNHNS, CDR2 SASEGT. V was clipped by 2 bases and J by 6 bases; unmatched bases: 21. The CDR3 spans 19 residues. This CDR3 is CASSESGTFSGGARPEQYF. CDR3 bases: TGTGCCAGCAGTGAATCCGGTACCTTCTCAGGGGGCGCGCGCCCCGAGCAGTACTTC.

This chain links TRBV2 with TRBJ2-2, with 15 positions matching TRBD2. This CDR3 contains 19 residues. The V gene's germline CDR1 is SNHLY and CDR2 FYNNEI. With V trimmed by 2 bases and J by 4 bases, 8 bases remained unmatched. The CDR3 spells CASSEWGGLAGGSTGELFF. The CDR3 DNA sequence: TGTGCCAGCAGTGAATGGGGAGGACTAGCGGGAGGGAGCACCGGGGAGCTGTTTTTT.

This clone has only one observation. The chain is built from TRBV7-8 and TRBJ1-4; D not resolved. From germline, CDR1 is SGHVS and CDR2 FQNEAQ. Trimming took off 2 bases at V and 12 bases at J, with 10 bases between the two ends. The CDR3 is made up of 12 amino acids. CDR3: CASSLIRSELFF. In nucleotides, the CDR3 is TGTGCCAGCAGCTTAATCAGGTCCGAACTGTTTTTT.

The CDR3 nucleotides read TGTGCCAGCAGCTTGGAGATGGCATCCTACGAGCAGTACTTC. Its protein product is CASSLEMASYEQYF. V gene TRBV5-4 combines with J gene TRBJ2-7; D call uncertain. The CDR3 is 14 amino acids. Germline assignment: CDR1 SGHNT and CDR2 YYREEE (reference sequence). The V gene lost 0 bases and the J gene lost 1 base, with 8 bases spanning the gap.

The chain is built from TRBV28 and TRBJ2-3; 7 nucleotides line up with TRBD2. The CDR3 is 15 amino acids. V lost 3 bases, J lost 2 bases, and 5 bases stayed unmatched. Germline-derived CDR1 and CDR2 are MDHEN and SYDVKM. The CDR3 nucleotides read TGTGCCAGCAGTTTGCGGGGAGGGTCCACAGATACGCAGTATTTT. Its protein is CASSLRGGSTDTQYF.

This clone was seen a single time. This rearrangement joins TRBV7-9 to TRBJ1-2; D is unresolved. The CDR3 is 13 amino acids. The V and J ends lost 6 bases and 4 bases respectively, with 12 bases between them. Germline values: CDR1 SEHNR, CDR2 FQNEAQ (reference sequence). In DNA, the CDR3 is TGTGCCAGCAGTGAACTTGCTGGCTATGGCTACACCTTC. This translates into CASSELAGYGYTF.

Only one count was recorded for this clone. The chain employs TRBV30 and TRBJ1-1; D gene uncertain. The CDR3 runs to 14 residues. In germline, CDR1 is GTSNPN, CDR2 SVGIG (reference sequence). Trimming left V 0 bases short and J 4 bases short, with 12 bases between. The CDR3 reads CAWSVRALGTEAFF. The CDR3 DNA follows: TGTGCCTGGAGTGTGCGGGCACTGGGCACTGAAGCTTTCTTT.

This clone was observed a single time. The V and J genes are TRBV7-8 and TRBJ2-1; 14 nucleotides align to TRBD2. Per germline, CDR1 SGHVS and CDR2 FQNEAQ. V trimming: 4 bases; J trimming: 8 bases; junction bases outside the gene matches: 19. The CDR3 runs 20 residues. The CDR3 coding sequence is TGTGCCAGCAGCTCCGGGGTGGTCAGACTAGCGGGAGGGCCCTTGGATGAGCAGTTCTTC. This gives the protein CASSSGVVRLAGGPLDEQFF.

This chain links TRBV27 with TRBJ2-3; TRBD2 is a possible D gene (6 bases). The germline V and J ends were trimmed by 0 bases and 2 bases, with 9 bases remaining between them. The length of the CDR3 is 15 residues. Germline assignment: CDR1 MNHEY and CDR2 SMNVEV (reference sequence). CDR3 nucleotides: TGTGCCAGCAGTTTATCCCGGACTAACACAGATACGCAGTATTTT. Translating it yields CASSLSRTNTDTQYF.

The chain carries TRBV9 and TRBJ2-5; TRBD1 is a possible D gene (6 bases). V was clipped by 2 bases and J by 1 base, with 9 bases between them. CDR3 length: 14 amino acids. Germline CDR1 and CDR2: SGDLS and YYNGEE. CDR3 amino acids: CASSVGTLQETQYF. DNA of the CDR3: TGTGCCAGCAGCGTTGGGACACTCCAAGAGACCCAGTACTTC.

The CDR3, as DNA: TGTGCCAGCAGCTTACGACTAGCGGGAGGGCTTGACAATGAGCAGTTCTTC. Its protein is CASSLRLAGGLDNEQFF. The chain carries TRBV5-4 and TRBJ2-1, with 14 bases that match TRBD2. Trimming took 2 bases from V and 5 from J; bases not matched to a gene: 6. Germline V gene lookup returns CDR1 SGHNT and CDR2 YYREEE (reference sequence). The length of the CDR3 is 17 residues.

The V call is TRBV5-4, the J call TRBJ2-5; no clear D. The germline V gene has CDR1 SGHNT and CDR2 YYREEE (reference sequence). The V end was cut by 7 bases, the J end by 0 bases, with 4 bases between. The CDR3 totals 11 residues. CDR3: CASQYQETQYF. CDR3 DNA: TGTGCCAGCCAGTACCAAGAGACCCAGTACTTC.

This clone was found once. The V gene is TRBV5-1, the J gene TRBJ2-7, with 9 bases aligning to TRBD1. The CDR3 is made up of 14 amino acids. Germline loops: CDR1 SGHRS, CDR2 YFSETQ. The V segment lost 3 bases and the J segment 6 bases; nucleotides outside the gene matches: 7. The CDR3 region is CASSYRDREAEQYF. The CDR3 DNA reads as TGCGCCAGCAGCTACCGGGACAGGGAGGCCGAGCAGTACTTC.

The chain joins TRBV7-9 to TRBJ2-7, with 7 bases fitting TRBD1. V was pared by 5 bases and J by 0 bases, with 13 bases of the junction left unmatched. The CDR3 is 17 amino acids. In germline, CDR1 is SEHNR, CDR2 FQNEAQ (reference sequence). CDR3 sequence: CASSPTLRDRSSYEQYF. The CDR3 nucleotides are TGTGCCAGCAGCCCAACGCTCCGGGACAGAAGCTCCTACGAGCAGTACTTC.

V gene TRBV5-1 combines with J gene TRBJ2-2; 9 positions match TRBD1. The CDR3 contains 16 residues. CDR1 is SGHRS, CDR2 YFSETQ, per germline. The trim removed 4 bases at V and 0 bases at J, leaving 4 bases unmatched. The CDR3 region is CASSGTGLSNTGELFF. The CDR3 DNA follows: TGCGCCAGCAGCGGGACAGGGCTGTCGAACACCGGGGAGCTGTTTTTT.

The chain uses TRBV15 and TRBJ2-3, with a possible D match to TRBD2 (5 bases). V shed 1 base and J shed 4 bases, with 12 bases lying between them. The CDR3 is made up of 15 amino acids. Per the germline V gene, CDR1 is LNHNV and CDR2 is YYDKDF (reference sequence). The CDR3 sequence is CATSRGRAEADTQYF. The CDR3 nucleotides are TGTGCCACCAGCAGAGGAAGGGCGGAGGCAGATACGCAGTATTTT.

This clone turned up a few times. The chain couples TRBV30 to TRBJ2-3, with 9 bases that match TRBD1. The ends lost 3 bases at V and 5 bases at J; junction bases unmatched: 30. Germline loops: CDR1 GTSNPN, CDR2 SVGIG (reference sequence). There are 22 residues in the CDR3. CDR3: CAWRGTGLTFTDTQYPLDTQYF. In nucleotides, the CDR3 is TGTGCCTGGAGGGGGACAGGGCTCACCTTCACAGATACGCAGTATCCCCTAGATACGCAGTATTTT.

V is TRBV2 and J is TRBJ2-7, with D tentatively TRBD1 (5 bases). Trimming removed 6 bases at V and 6 bases at J, with 15 bases between. The CDR3 has 13 amino acids. In germline, CDR1 is SNHLY, CDR2 FYNNEI. The CDR3 spells CASSPSRVGEQYF. CDR3 nucleotides: TGTGCCAGCAGCCCCAGCAGGGTTGGCGAGCAGTACTTC. Based on the CDR3 plus reference TRBV2 and TRBJ2-7, the full variable domain is EPEVTQTPSHQVTQMGQEVILRCVPISNHLYFYWYRQILGQKVEFLVSFYNNEISEKSEIFDDQFSVERPDGSNFTLKIRSTKLEDSAMYFCASSPSRVGEQYFGPGTRLTVT.

This clone came up once. The V call is TRBV5-6, the J call TRBJ2-7; D is possibly TRBD2 (7 bases). This CDR3 contains 14 residues. Per germline, CDR1 SGHDT and CDR2 YYEEEE. Trimming removed 0 bases from V and 5 bases from J, with 12 bases in between. CDR3 region: CASSLDRGADEQYF. CDR3 nucleotides: TGTGCCAGCAGCTTGGACCGGGGGGCGGACGAGCAGTACTTC.

The V and J genes are TRBV28 and TRBJ2-1; D gene unclear. The germline V gene has CDR1 MDHEN and CDR2 SYDVKM. V lost 7 bases and J lost 0, with 7 bases in between. CDR3 length equals 13 residues. The CDR3 reads CASTSDSYNEQFF. The CDR3, as DNA: TGTGCCAGCACCAGCGACTCCTACAATGAGCAGTTCTTC.

The chain combines TRBV5-4 with TRBJ2-1, with D maybe TRBD2 (6 bases). V lost 0 bases to trimming and J lost 4 bases, with 11 bases between them. The CDR3 is 15 residues long. CDR1 is SGHNT, CDR2 YYREEE, per germline (reference sequence). The CDR3 here is CASSLASGSYNEQFF. The CDR3 region has the DNA TGTGCCAGCAGCTTGGCGAGCGGGTCATACAATGAGCAGTTCTTC.